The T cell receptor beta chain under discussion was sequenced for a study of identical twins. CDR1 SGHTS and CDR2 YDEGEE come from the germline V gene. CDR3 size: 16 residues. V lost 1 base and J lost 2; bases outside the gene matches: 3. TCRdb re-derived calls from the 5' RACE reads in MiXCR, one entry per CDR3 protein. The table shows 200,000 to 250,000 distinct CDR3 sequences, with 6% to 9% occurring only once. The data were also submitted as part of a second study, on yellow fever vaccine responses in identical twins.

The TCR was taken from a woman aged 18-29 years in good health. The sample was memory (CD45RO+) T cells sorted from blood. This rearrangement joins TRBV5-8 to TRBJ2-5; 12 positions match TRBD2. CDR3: CASSLQLAGGQETQYF. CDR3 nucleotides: TGTGCCAGCAGCTTGCAACTAGCGGGGGGTCAAGAGACCCAGTACTTC.